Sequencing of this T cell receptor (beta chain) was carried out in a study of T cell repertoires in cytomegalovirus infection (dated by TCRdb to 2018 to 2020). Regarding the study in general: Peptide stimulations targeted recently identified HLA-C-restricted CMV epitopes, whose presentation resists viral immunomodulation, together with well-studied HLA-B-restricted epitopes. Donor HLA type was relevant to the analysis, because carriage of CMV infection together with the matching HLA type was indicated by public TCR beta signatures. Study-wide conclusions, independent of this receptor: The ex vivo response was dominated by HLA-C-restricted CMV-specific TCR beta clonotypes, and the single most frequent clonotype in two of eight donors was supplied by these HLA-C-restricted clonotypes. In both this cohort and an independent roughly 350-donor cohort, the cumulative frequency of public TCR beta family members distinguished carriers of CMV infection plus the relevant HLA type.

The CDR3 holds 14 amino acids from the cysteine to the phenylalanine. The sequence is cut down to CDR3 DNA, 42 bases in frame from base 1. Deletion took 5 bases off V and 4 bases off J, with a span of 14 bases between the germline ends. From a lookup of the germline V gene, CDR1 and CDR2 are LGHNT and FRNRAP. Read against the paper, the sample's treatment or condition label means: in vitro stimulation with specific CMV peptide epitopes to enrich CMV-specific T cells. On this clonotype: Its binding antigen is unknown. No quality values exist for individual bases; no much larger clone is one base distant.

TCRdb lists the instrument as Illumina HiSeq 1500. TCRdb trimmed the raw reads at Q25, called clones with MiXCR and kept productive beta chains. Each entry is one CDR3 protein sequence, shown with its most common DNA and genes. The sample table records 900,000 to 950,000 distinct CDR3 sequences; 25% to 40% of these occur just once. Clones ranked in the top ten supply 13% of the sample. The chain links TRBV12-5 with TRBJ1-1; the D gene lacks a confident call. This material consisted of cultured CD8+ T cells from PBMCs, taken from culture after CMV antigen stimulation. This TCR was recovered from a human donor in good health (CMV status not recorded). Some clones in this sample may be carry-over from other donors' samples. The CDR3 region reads CASGADTPGTEAFF. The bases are TGTGCTAGTGGTGCCGACACCCCGGGCACTGAAGCTTTCTTT.